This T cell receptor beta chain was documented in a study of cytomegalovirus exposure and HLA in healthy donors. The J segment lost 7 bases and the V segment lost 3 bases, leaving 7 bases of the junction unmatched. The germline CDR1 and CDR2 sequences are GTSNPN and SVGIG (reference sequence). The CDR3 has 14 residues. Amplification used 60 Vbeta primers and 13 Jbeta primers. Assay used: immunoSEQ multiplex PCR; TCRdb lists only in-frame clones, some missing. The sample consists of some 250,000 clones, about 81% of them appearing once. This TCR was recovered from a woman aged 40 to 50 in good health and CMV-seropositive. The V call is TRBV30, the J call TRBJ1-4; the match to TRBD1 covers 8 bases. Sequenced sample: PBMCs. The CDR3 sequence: CAWSYRGWTEKLFF. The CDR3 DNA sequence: TGTGCCTGGAGCTACAGGGGGTGGACTGAAAAACTGTTTTTT.